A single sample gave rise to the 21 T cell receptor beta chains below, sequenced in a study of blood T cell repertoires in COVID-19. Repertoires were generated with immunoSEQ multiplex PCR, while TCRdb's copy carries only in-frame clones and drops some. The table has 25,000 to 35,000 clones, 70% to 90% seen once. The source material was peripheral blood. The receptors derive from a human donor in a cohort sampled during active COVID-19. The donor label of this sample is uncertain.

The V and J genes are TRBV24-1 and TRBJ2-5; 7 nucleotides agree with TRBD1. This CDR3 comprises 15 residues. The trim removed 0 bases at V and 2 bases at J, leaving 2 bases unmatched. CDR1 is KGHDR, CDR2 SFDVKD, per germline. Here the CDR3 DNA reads TGTGCCACCAGTGATTTGCTGGGACAGCAAGAGACCCAGTACTTC. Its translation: CATSDLLGQQETQYF.

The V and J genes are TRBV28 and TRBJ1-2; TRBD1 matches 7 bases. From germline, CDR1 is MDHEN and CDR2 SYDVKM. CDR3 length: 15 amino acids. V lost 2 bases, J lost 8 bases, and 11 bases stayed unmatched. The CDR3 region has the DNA TGTGCCAGCAGTTTAATGGGGGACAGCGGATTGGGCTACACCTTC. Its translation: CASSLMGDSGLGYTF.

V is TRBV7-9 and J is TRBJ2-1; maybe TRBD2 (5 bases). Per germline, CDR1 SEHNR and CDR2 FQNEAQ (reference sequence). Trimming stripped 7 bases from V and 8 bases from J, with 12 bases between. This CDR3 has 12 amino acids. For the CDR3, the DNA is TGTGCCAGCATCGAGACTAAGGATGAGCAGTTCTTC. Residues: CASIETKDEQFF.

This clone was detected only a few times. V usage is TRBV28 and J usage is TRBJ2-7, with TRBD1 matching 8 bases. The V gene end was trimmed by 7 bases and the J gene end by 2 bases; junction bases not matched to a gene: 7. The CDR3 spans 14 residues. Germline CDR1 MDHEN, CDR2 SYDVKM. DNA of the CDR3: TGTGCCAGCACCCCAGGGGGCTTGACCTACGAGCAGTACTTC. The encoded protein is CASTPGGLTYEQYF. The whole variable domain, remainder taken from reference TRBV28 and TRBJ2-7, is DVKVTQSSRYLVKRTGEKVFLECVQDMDHENMFWYRQDPGLGLRLIYFSYDVKMKEKGDIPEGYSVSREKKERFSLILESASTNQTSMYLCASTPGGLTYEQYFGPGTRLTVT.

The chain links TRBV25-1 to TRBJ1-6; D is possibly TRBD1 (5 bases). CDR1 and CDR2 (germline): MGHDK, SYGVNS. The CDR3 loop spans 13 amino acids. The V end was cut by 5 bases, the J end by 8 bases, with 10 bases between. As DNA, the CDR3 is TGTGCCAGCAGTTTCGGGGGGGATTCACCCCTCCACTTT. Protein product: CASSFGGDSPLHF.

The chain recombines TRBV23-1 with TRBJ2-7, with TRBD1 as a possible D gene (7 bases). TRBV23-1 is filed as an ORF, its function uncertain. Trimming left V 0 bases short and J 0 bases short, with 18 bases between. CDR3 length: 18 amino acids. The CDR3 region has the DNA TGCGCCAGCAGTCAATCATCCGGCATCAGGGGGGACTCCTACGAGCAGTACTTC. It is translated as CASSQSSGIRGDSYEQYF.

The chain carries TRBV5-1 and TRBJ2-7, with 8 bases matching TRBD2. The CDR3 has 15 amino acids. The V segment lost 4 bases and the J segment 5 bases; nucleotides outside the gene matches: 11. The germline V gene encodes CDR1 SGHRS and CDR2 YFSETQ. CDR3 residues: CASSPAGGREDEQYF. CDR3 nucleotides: TGCGCCAGCAGCCCGGCGGGTGGGCGGGAGGACGAGCAGTACTTC.

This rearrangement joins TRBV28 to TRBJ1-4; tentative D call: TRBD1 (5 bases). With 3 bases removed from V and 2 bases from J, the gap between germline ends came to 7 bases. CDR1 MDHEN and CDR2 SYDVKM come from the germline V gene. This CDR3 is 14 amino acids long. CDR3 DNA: TGTGCCAGCAGTTTCAGGGCGACTAATGAAAAACTGTTTTTT. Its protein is CASSFRATNEKLFF.

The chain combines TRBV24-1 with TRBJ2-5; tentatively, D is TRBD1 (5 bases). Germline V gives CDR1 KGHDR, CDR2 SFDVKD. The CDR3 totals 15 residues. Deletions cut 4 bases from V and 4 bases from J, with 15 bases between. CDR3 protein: CATSDTRGRGETQYF. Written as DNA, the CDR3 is TGTGCCACCAGTGACACCCGCGGAAGGGGAGAGACCCAGTACTTC.

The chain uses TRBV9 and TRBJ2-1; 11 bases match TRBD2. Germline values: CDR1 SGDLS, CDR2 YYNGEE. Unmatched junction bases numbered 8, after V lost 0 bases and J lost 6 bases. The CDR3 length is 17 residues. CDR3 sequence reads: CASSVGTLAGGSNEQFF. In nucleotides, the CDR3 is TGTGCCAGCAGCGTAGGGACTCTAGCGGGAGGAAGCAATGAGCAGTTCTTC.

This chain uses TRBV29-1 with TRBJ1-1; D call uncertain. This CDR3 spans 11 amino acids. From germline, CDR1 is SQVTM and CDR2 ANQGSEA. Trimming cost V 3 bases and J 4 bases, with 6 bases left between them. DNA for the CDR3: TGCAGCGTTGATGAGGGCACTGAAGCTTTCTTT. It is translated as CSVDEGTEAFF.

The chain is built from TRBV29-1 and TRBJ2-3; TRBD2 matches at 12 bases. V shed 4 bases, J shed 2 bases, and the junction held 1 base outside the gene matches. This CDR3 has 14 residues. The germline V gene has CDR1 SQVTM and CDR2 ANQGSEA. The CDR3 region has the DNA TGCAGCGTTGGACTAGCGGGAGTCACAGATACGCAGTATTTT. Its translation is CSVGLAGVTDTQYF.

CDR3 nucleotide sequence: TGTGCCAGCTCGACACCGAACACTGAAGCTTTCTTT. Its protein product is CASSTPNTEAFF. The J gene is TRBJ1-1, the V gene TRBV28; D is unresolved. The CDR3 loop spans 12 amino acids. Germline CDR1 reads MDHEN; CDR2 reads SYDVKM. The germline V and J ends were trimmed by 8 bases and 1 base, with 8 bases remaining between them.

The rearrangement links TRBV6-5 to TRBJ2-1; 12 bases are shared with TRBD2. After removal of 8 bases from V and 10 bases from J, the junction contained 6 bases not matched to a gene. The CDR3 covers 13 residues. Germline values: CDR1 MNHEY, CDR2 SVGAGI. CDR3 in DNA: TGTGCCAGCTCTAGCGGGAGGGCAAGAGAGCAGTTCTTC. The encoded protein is CASSSGRAREQFF.

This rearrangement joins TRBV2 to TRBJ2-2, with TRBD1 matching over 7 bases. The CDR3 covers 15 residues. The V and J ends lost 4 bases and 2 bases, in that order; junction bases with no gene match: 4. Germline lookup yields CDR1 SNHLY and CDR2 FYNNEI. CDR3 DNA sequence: TGTGCCAGCAGTGGGGACAGCGTAAACACCGGGGAGCTGTTTTTT. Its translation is CASSGDSVNTGELFF.

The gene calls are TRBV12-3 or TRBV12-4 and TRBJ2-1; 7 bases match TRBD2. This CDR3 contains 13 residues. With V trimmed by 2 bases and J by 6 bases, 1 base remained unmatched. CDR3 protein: CASSLTGGNEQFF. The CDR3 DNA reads TGTGCCAGCAGTTTAACGGGGGGCAATGAGCAGTTCTTC.

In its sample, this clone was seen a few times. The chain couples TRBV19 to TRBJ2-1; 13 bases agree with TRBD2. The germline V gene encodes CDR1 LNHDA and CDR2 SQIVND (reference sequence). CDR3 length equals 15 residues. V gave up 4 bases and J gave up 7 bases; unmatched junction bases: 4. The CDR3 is CASSTSGLAGNEQFF. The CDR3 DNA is TGTGCCAGTAGTACCTCGGGACTAGCGGGAAATGAGCAGTTCTTC.

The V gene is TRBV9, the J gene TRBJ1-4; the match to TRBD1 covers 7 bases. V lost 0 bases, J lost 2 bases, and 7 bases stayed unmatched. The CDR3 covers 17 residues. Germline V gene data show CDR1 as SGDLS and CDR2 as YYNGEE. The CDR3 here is CASSVEGGAETNEKLFF. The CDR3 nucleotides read TGTGCCAGCAGCGTAGAAGGGGGCGCAGAGACTAATGAAAAACTGTTTTTT.

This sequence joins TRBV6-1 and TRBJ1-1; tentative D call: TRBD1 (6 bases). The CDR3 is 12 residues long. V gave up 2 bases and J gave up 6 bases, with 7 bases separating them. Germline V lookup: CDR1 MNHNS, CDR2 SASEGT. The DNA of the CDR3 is TGTGCCAGCAGTGAAAGGGGGTCTGAAGCTTTCTTT. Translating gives CASSERGSEAFF.

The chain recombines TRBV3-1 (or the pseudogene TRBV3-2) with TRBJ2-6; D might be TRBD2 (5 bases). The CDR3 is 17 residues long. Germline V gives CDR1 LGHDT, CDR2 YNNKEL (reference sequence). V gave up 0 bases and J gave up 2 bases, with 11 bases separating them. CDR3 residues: CASSQDRGRPGANVLTF. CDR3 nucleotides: TGTGCCAGCAGCCAAGATCGGGGTCGGCCTGGGGCCAACGTCCTGACTTTC.

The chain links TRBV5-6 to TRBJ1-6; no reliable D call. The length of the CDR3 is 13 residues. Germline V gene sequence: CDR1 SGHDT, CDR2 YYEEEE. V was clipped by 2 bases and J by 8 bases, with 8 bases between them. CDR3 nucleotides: TGTGCCAGCAGCTTCCTCCCTGATTCACCCCTCCACTTT. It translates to CASSFLPDSPLHF.